Sequencing of this T cell receptor beta chain was carried out in a study of cytomegalovirus exposure and HLA in healthy donors. Findings and limits, study-wide: In all likelihood, a cluster of highly shared sequence variants was a sequencing artifact.

Primers for the PCR totalled 60 Vbeta and 13 Jbeta. Sequencing was performed with immunoSEQ multiplex PCR; in TCRdb, only in-frame clones are kept and a portion is missing. In the table there are 150,000 or so clones, around 80% of which are singletons. This clone was observed a few times. The antigen is not known. The source is a man in his forties in good health and CMV-seropositive. Sequenced: PBMCs.

CDR3 bases: TGTGCCAGCAGCTCCCGACTAGAAGCCACAGATACGCAGTATTTT. This sequence encodes CASSSRLEATDTQYF. This chain links TRBV7-9 with TRBJ2-3, with D possibly matching TRBD2 (6 bases). CDR1 is SEHNR and CDR2 is FQNEAQ in the germline V gene (reference sequence). Trimming shortened V by 4 bases and J by 2 bases, and 13 bases separated the two germline ends. The CDR3 has 15 residues.